This T cell receptor beta chain was obtained from a study of somatic mutations in cytotoxic T cells in rheumatoid arthritis. Here immunoSEQ multiplex PCR was the method, and the copy in TCRdb shows in-frame clones only, minus some. The top ten hold about 27% of the sample, which has under 7,500 clones, over 75% seen once. Sequences were obtained from CD8+ T cells sorted from blood. The receptor was isolated from a woman between 70 and 85 years old with rheumatoid arthritis.

CDR3 sequence: CASSIVPGVRQPQHF. Here the CDR3 DNA reads TGTGCCAGTAGTATAGTCCCGGGGGTCCGTCAGCCCCAGCATTTT. This chain uses TRBV19 with TRBJ1-5; perhaps TRBD1 as D (5 bases). V was clipped by 1 base and J by 6 bases, with 13 bases between them. The CDR3 covers 15 residues. The germline gives CDR1 LNHDA, CDR2 SQIVND (reference sequence).